A selection of T cell receptor beta chains follows, all from one sample in a study of cytomegalovirus exposure and HLA in healthy donors. The data were produced by immunoSEQ multiplex PCR, yet TCRdb's version contains in-frame clones alone and is incomplete. The table lists about 98,000 clones, about 81% of them singletons. Sample: PBMCs. The receptors were sampled from a man aged 35-49 years in good health and CMV-seronegative. Both conserved end residues are part of each CDR3. A D gene is named only where the DNA matches it firmly. The size of a clone is reported for some rows only, either as once, few or many, or as a class for expanded clones.

v_call	cdr3_length	j_call	d_call	clone_size	cdr3_nt	cdr3_aa
TRBV5-8	15	TRBJ2-7	.	.	TGTGCCAGCAGCTTGGGCGACACGCTCCCATACGAGCAGTACTTC	CASSLGDTLPYEQYF
TRBV6-6	13	TRBJ1-3	TRBD1	.	TGTGCCAGCAGGGGACAGGCTGGAAACACCATATATTTT	CASRGQAGNTIYF
TRBV9	15	TRBJ2-5	.	.	TGTGCCAGCAGCGTAGCAGGGGCGGGTCGGGAGACCCAGTACTTC	CASSVAGAGRETQYF
TRBV7-9	13	TRBJ1-1	.	.	TGTGCCAGCCTTCTTGGCCTCAACACTGAAGCTTTCTTT	CASLLGLNTEAFF
TRBV7-9	16	TRBJ1-3	TRBD1	.	TGTGCCAGCTCTTTCGACAGGGAAGTCTCTGGAAACACCATATATTTT	CASSFDREVSGNTIYF
TRBV10-2	12	TRBJ1-5	TRBD1	.	TGCGCCAGCCAGGGGGCCGGTCAGCCCCAGCATTTT	CASQGAGQPQHF
TRBV10-3	17	TRBJ2-5	.	.	TGTGCCATCAGTGATTCAAGTACGGGGGGCTGGAAAGAGACCCAGTACTTC	CAISDSSTGGWKETQYF
TRBV30	17	TRBJ1-2	.	.	TGTGCCTGGAAATCCAGTCGGCGGGTCTTTGAACACTATGGCTACACCTTC	CAWKSSRRVFEHYGYTF
TRBV7-2	14	TRBJ2-3	.	.	TGTGCCAGCAGCATTGACCCGCGGTCAGATACGCAGTATTTT	CASSIDPRSDTQYF
TRBV15	13	TRBJ2-3	.	.	TGTGCCACCAGCAGAGACTTCACAGATACGCAGTATTTT	CATSRDFTDTQYF
TRBV6-1	13	TRBJ2-7	TRBD1	few	TGTGCCAGCAGCCGGGACAGGGCCTACGAGCAGTACTTC	CASSRDRAYEQYF
TRBV6-8	15	TRBJ1-1	.	.	TGTGCCAGCAGTTACACGAGACAGTTAAGCACTGAAGCTTTCTTT	CASSYTRQLSTEAFF
TRBV7-2	15	TRBJ1-6	TRBD1	.	TGTGCCAGCAGCTTAGCTGGGACAGGGAATTCACCCCTCCACTTT	CASSLAGTGNSPLHF
TRBV5-1	14	TRBJ1-5	.	.	TGCGCCAGCAGCCCGCGAGGAGGCAATCAGCCCCAGCATTTT	CASSPRGGNQPQHF
TRBV5-5	14	TRBJ2-5	.	once	TGTGCCAGCAGCTTGTTGGCAAACCAAGAGACCCAGTACTTC	CASSLLANQETQYF
TRBV11-2	15	TRBJ1-2	.	.	TGTGCCAGCAGCTTAGTAGGGGTCCAGGGTCATGGCTACACCTTC	CASSLVGVQGHGYTF
TRBV2	12	TRBJ2-5	.	.	TGTGCCAGCATGAACTCAAAAGAGACCCAGTACTTC	CASMNSKETQYF
TRBV2	14	TRBJ1-4	TRBD1	.	TGTGCCAGCAGTGAGACAGGGCGGAATGAAAAACTGTTTTTT	CASSETGRNEKLFF
TRBV19	15	TRBJ2-7	TRBD2	.	TGTGCCAGTAGGCATACCGGGACTAGCGGCTACGAGCAGTACTTC	CASRHTGTSGYEQYF
TRBV6-1	14	TRBJ2-3	.	.	TGTGCCAGCAGTGACTCCAGGACTACAGATACGCAGTATTTT	CASSDSRTTDTQYF
TRBV5-4	13	TRBJ2-1	.	few	TGTGCCAGCAGCTTGCTCAGCGAAAATGAGCAGTTCTTC	CASSLLSENEQFF
TRBV5-1	16	TRBJ2-2	.	.	TGCGCCAGCAGCTATAGGCGGGGATCGAACACCGGGGAGCTGTTTTTT	CASSYRRGSNTGELFF
TRBV27	15	TRBJ1-6	.	few	TGTGCCAGCAGTTCCCAATGGGGGGATAATTCACCCCTCCACTTT	CASSSQWGDNSPLHF
TRBV9	16	TRBJ2-3	.	.	TGTGCCAGCAGCGTAGGGGTTAGCGGAAGCACAGATACGCAGTATTTT	CASSVGVSGSTDTQYF
TRBV7-2	17	TRBJ2-7	TRBD1	.	TGTGCCAGCAGCCCGTCTCATCCGGCAGGGGGCTTTTACGAGCAGTACTTC	CASSPSHPAGGFYEQYF
TRBV6-5	15	TRBJ2-2	.	.	TGTGCCAGCAGTTACTCAAGGGGTTCCACCGGGGAGCTGTTTTTT	CASSYSRGSTGELFF
TRBV2	13	TRBJ2-7	TRBD1	.	TGTGCCAGCAGAGGGACAGGACTCTACGAGCAGTACTTC	CASRGTGLYEQYF
TRBV5-6	14	TRBJ1-2	TRBD1	once	TGTGCCAGCAGCATACAGGGGGCTCACTCTGGCTACACCTTC	CASSIQGAHSGYTF
TRBV7-9	13	TRBJ1-5	.	.	TGTGCCAGCAGCTTAGACAGAAATCAGCCCCAGCATTTT	CASSLDRNQPQHF
TRBV9	14	TRBJ1-6	.	.	TGTGCCAGCAGCGTACTGAGTGAGAATTCACCCCTCCACTTT	CASSVLSENSPLHF
TRBV28	15	TRBJ2-7	TRBD1	.	TGTGCCAGCAGTCCAGGACAGGGGAACTCCTACGAGCAGTACTTC	CASSPGQGNSYEQYF
TRBV5-6	16	TRBJ2-5	.	few	TGTGCCAGCAGCTTACTAAAGGTTGGATTCCAAGAGACCCAGTACTTC	CASSLLKVGFQETQYF
TRBV6-1	15	TRBJ2-5	TRBD1	.	TGTGCCAGCAGTTCACGACCCACAGGGGAAGAGACCCAGTACTTC	CASSSRPTGEETQYF
TRBV29-1	13	TRBJ2-7	TRBD1	few	TGCAGCGTCTCAGGGGGTTGGGCCTACGAGCAGTACTTC	CSVSGGWAYEQYF
TRBV11-2	13	TRBJ2-7	.	.	TGTGCCAGCAGCTTAGGGTCTACCTACGAGCAGTACTTC	CASSLGSTYEQYF
TRBV2	13	TRBJ1-1	.	.	TGTGCCGGCTTGGGGCAAATGAACACTGAAGCTTTCTTT	CAGLGQMNTEAFF